The sequence of this TCR beta chain was determined in a study of blood T cells in healthy people across ages. Findings and limits, study-wide: Naive T cell percentage and TCR beta diversity correlated strongly. The fall in TCR beta diversity per million T cells was roughly linear with age. The authors considered diversity estimates from one million T cells to be underestimates.

Healthy Caucasian individuals from Russia aged about 6 to 100 were enrolled as donors. The table lists this clonotype with a count of one. Its antigen is undetermined. Germline-derived CDR1 and CDR2 are MNHEY and SVGEGT. The CDR3 covers 12 residues. Primed by a sample-barcoded 5' primer and a J-beta primer mix, a second PCR proceeded for 7 to 11 cycles. TCRdb reanalysed the 5' RACE reads using MiXCR and keeps one entry per CDR3 protein. The sample contains hundreds of thousands of distinct CDR3 sequences, roughly 35% of which appear only once. Sequencing was performed on blood. The rearrangement joins TRBV6-2 or TRBV6-3 to TRBJ2-4; D gene uncertain. The J call is uncertain, as TRBJ2-5 better fits the DNA end. The sequence was obtained from a man between 18 and 29 years old in good health. The CDR3 sequence is CATRSGARTQYF. CDR3 sequence (DNA): TGTGCCACCCGCTCCGGAGCGCGGACCCAGTACTTC.